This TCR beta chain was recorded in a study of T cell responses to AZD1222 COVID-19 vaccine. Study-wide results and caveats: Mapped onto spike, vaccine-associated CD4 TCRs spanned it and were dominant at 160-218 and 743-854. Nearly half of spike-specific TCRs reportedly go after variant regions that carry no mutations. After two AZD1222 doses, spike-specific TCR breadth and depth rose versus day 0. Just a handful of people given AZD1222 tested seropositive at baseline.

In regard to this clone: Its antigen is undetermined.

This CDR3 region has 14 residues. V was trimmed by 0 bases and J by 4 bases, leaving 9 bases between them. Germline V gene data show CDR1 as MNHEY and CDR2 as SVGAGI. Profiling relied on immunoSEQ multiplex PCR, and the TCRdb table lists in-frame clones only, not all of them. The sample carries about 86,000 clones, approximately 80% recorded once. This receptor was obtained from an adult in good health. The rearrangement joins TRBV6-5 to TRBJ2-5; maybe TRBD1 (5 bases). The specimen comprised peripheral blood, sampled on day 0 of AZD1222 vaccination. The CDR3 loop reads CASSYSGQGETQYF. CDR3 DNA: TGTGCCAGCAGTTACTCGGGTCAGGGAGAGACCCAGTACTTC.